This T cell receptor (beta chain) appears in the sequencing data of a study of breast tumors, draining lymph nodes, adjacent tissues. Notes on the study in general: Tumor repertoires ranked between lymph nodes and nontumor tissue in diversity, with V and J gene preferences. Luminal-like breast cancer showed significantly greater tumor-nontumor repertoire similarity than basal-like breast cancer did.

This clonotype counts as medium-sized. Its antigen remains unidentified. V was clipped by 3 bases and J by 9 bases, with 15 bases between them. Germline V gene data show CDR1 as ENHRY and CDR2 as SYGVKD. The CDR3 is 15 amino acids. MiXCR was run by TCRdb on the multiplex PCR reads, yielding one entry per CDR3 protein. The sample includes about 15,000 distinct CDR3 sequences, roughly 50% of them seen just once. The rearrangement joins TRBV10-3 to TRBJ1-6; D not certain. The receptor's source is a female donor with breast cancer. Some clones in this sample may be carry-over from other donors' samples. Sequenced: tumor-adjacent breast tissue. The CDR3 DNA is TGTGCCATCAGTGATTCTTGGTCCGCTGGTTCACCCCTCCACTTT. Protein product: CAISDSWSAGSPLHF.